What follows are 18 T cell receptor beta chains derived from one specimen sequenced in a study of blood T cell repertoires in COVID-19. Sequencing was performed with immunoSEQ multiplex PCR; in TCRdb, only in-frame clones are kept and a portion is missing. The repertoire holds 90,000 to 110,000 clones, nearly 85% seen once, with under 7% in the top ten. Sequencing input: peripheral blood. The receptor set was obtained from a woman aged 45-59 years with acute or convalescent COVID-19.

V gene TRBV4-1 combines with J gene TRBJ1-4; 8 positions agree with TRBD1. The CDR3 spans 14 residues. Germline values: CDR1 MGHRA, CDR2 YSYEKL. Trimming at V came to 1 base and at J to 10 bases, leaving 5 bases not matched to a gene. CDR3 in amino acids: CASSQGTGWAKLFF. The CDR3 DNA reads as TGCGCCAGCAGCCAAGGGACAGGGTGGGCAAAACTGTTTTTT.

V is TRBV6-4 and J is TRBJ2-1; 8 nucleotides line up with TRBD1. Germline V gives CDR1 MRHNA, CDR2 SNTAGT. Trimming at V came to 1 base and at J to 1 base, leaving 3 bases not matched to a gene. CDR3 length equals 16 residues. The DNA for the CDR3 is TGTGCCAGCAGTGACTACACAGGGGGGTCCTACAATGAGCAGTTCTTC. This encodes CASSDYTGGSYNEQFF.

The rearrangement uses TRBV9 and TRBJ1-2, with D unresolved. The V end was cut by 3 bases, the J end by 2 bases, with 2 bases between. This CDR3 is 11 amino acids long. Germline-derived CDR1 and CDR2 are SGDLS and YYNGEE. The CDR3 DNA is TGTGCCAGCAGCGCGAACTATGGCTACACCTTC. Protein sequence: CASSANYGYTF.

The J gene is TRBJ1-1, the V gene TRBV5-1, with 9 bases matching TRBD1. Germline trimming cut 0 bases from V and 8 bases from J; bases unmatched to any gene: 11. In germline, CDR1 is SGHRS, CDR2 YFSETQ. This CDR3 contains 16 residues. The CDR3 reads CASSLAEGQGPREAFF. The CDR3 nucleotides are TGCGCCAGCAGCTTGGCGGAAGGACAGGGGCCGCGGGAAGCTTTCTTT. The variable domain in full, completed from reference TRBV5-1 and TRBJ1-1, reads KAGVTQTPRYLIKTRGQQVTLSCSPISGHRSVSWYQQTPGQGLQFLFEYFSETQRNKGNFPGRFSGRQFSNSRSEMNVSTLELGDSALYLCASSLAEGQGPREAFFGQGTRLTVV.

The V gene is TRBV5-6, the J gene TRBJ1-2, with 8 positions matching TRBD1. With V trimmed by 0 bases and J by 6 bases, 4 bases remained unmatched. CDR3 length: 14 residues. The germline V gene has CDR1 SGHDT and CDR2 YYEEEE. CDR3 in amino acids: CASSLGTGGDGYTF. The CDR3 nucleotides read TGTGCCAGCAGCTTGGGAACAGGGGGTGATGGCTACACCTTC. The entire variable domain, with the rest obtained from reference TRBV5-6 and TRBJ1-2, is as follows: DAGVTQSPTHLIKTRGQQVTLRCSPKSGHDTVSWYQQALGQGPQFIFQYYEEEERQRGNFPDRFSGHQFPNYSSELNVNALLLGDSALYLCASSLGTGGDGYTFGSGTRLTVV.

The chain joins TRBV5-5 to TRBJ1-2, with 7 bases fitting TRBD1. Germline V lookup: CDR1 SGHKS, CDR2 YYEKEE (reference sequence). The CDR3 loop spans 14 amino acids. Losses at the gene ends were 0 bases for V and 9 bases for J; bases not matched to a gene: 8. CDR3 nucleotides: TGTGCCAGCAGCTTGGGAGTGGCAGGGGGACGCTACACCTTC. This translates into CASSLGVAGGRYTF. Based on the CDR3 plus reference TRBV5-5 and TRBJ1-2, the full variable domain is DAGVTQSPTHLIKTRGQQVTLRCSPISGHKSVSWYQQVLGQGPQFIFQYYEKEERGRGNFPDRFSARQFPNYSSELNVNALLLGDSALYLCASSLGVAGGRYTFGSGTRLTVV.

J is TRBJ1-1 and V is TRBV7-8; 8 bases are shared with TRBD1. The CDR3 loop spans 15 amino acids. The V and J ends lost 0 bases and 5 bases, in that order; junction bases with no gene match: 5. Germline CDR1 is SGHVS and CDR2 is FQNEAQ. The CDR3 region is CASSLAGDRNTEAFF. DNA of the CDR3: TGTGCCAGCAGCTTAGCCGGGGACAGGAATACTGAAGCTTTCTTT. Full variable domain (rest looked up from reference TRBV7-8 and TRBJ1-1): GAGVSQSPRYKVAKRGQDVALRCDPISGHVSLFWYQQALGQGPEFLTYFQNEAQLDKSGLPSDRFFAERPEGSVSTLKIQRTQQEDSAVYLCASSLAGDRNTEAFFGQGTRLTVV.

This clone came up a few times. J is TRBJ2-2 and V is TRBV7-3; weak D call: TRBD2 (6 bases). Per the germline V gene, CDR1 is SGHTA and CDR2 is FQGTGA. V lost 5 bases to trimming and J lost 1 base, with 11 bases between them. This CDR3 is built from 15 residues. The CDR3 loop reads CASSPRGLNTGELFF. The CDR3 nucleotides are TGTGCCAGCAGCCCAAGGGGACTGAACACCGGGGAGCTGTTTTTT.

The rearrangement joins TRBV20-1 to TRBJ1-1; D is possibly TRBD1 (6 bases). Looked up from germline, CDR1 is DFQATT and CDR2 is SNEGSKA (reference sequence). The CDR3 loop spans 10 amino acids. The CDR3 nucleotides are TGCAGCTATTCCCGGGGGGCAGCTTTCTTT. It translates to CSYSRGAAFF.

J is TRBJ2-3 and V is TRBV11-2; no firm D call. The V gene's germline CDR1 is SGHAT and CDR2 FQNNGV. There are 11 residues in the CDR3. V was clipped by 4 bases and J by 6 bases, with 5 bases between them. The CDR3 DNA follows: TGTGCCAGCAGCTCCTCCGATACGCAGTATTTT. Amino acids: CASSSSDTQYF.

This clone is a singleton in its sample. DNA for the CDR3: TGTGCCAGTAGTCGTACAGGGGGTTTTTATCAGCCCCAGCATTTT. It translates to CASSRTGGFYQPQHF. The genes are TRBV19 and TRBJ1-5; 8 nucleotides agree with TRBD1. Germline V gives CDR1 LNHDA, CDR2 SQIVND (reference sequence). The CDR3 contains 15 residues. Trimming removed 5 bases from V and 5 bases from J; junction bases left unmatched: 8.

The chain links TRBV25-1 to TRBJ2-1; 8 bases align to TRBD1. The CDR3 loop spans 13 amino acids. J gave up 12 bases and V 6 bases, and 10 bases lay outside the gene matches. Per germline, CDR1 MGHDK and CDR2 SYGVNS. The CDR3 reads CASRFQGAHGQFF. In nucleotides, the CDR3 is TGTGCCAGCAGGTTCCAGGGGGCGCATGGGCAGTTCTTC.

This clone has just a few counts. The chain joins TRBV28 to TRBJ1-2, with D perhaps TRBD1 (5 bases). The CDR3 has 15 amino acids. Trimming took off 3 bases at V and 1 base at J, with 12 bases between the two ends. Germline assignment: CDR1 MDHEN and CDR2 SYDVKM. CDR3 amino acids: CASSFRGEDNYGYTF. The CDR3 DNA follows: TGTGCCAGCAGTTTTCGGGGGGAGGATAACTATGGCTACACCTTC.

The DNA of the CDR3 is TGTGCCAGCAGTTTACAGGGGTCAAGCAGGGAAGCTTTCTTT. Translated: CASSLQGSSREAFF. This sequence joins TRBV27 and TRBJ1-1, with a weak D call TRBD1 (6 bases). Germline assignment: CDR1 MNHEY and CDR2 SMNVEV (reference sequence). There are 14 residues in the CDR3. V was cut by 2 bases and J by 8 bases, with 15 bases left in between.

The chain couples TRBV6-4 to TRBJ1-5; 7 bases match TRBD1. The CDR3 runs 15 residues. After removal of 5 bases from V and 3 bases from J, the junction contained 7 bases not matched to a gene. The germline V gene encodes CDR1 MRHNA and CDR2 SNTAGT. DNA of the CDR3: TGTGCCAGCAGTCCCCAGGGGGGCCTCAATCAGCCCCAGCATTTT. Its translation is CASSPQGGLNQPQHF.

This clone occurred once. V usage is TRBV9 and J usage is TRBJ2-2, with D unclear. This CDR3 contains 13 residues. Trimming took off 0 bases at V and 7 bases at J, with 7 bases between the two ends. Germline V lookup: CDR1 SGDLS, CDR2 YYNGEE. The CDR3 region has the DNA TGTGCCAGCAGCGTAGAAAACGGCGGGGAGCTGTTTTTT. It translates to CASSVENGGELFF.

This chain joins TRBV24-1 and TRBJ1-2; no reliable D call. The CDR3 is 11 amino acids. The germline V gene has CDR1 KGHDR and CDR2 SFDVKD. V lost 5 bases, J lost 7 bases, and 7 bases lay in between. The CDR3, as DNA: TGTGCCACCAGTGGCGGGTTTGGCTACACCTTC. This sequence encodes CATSGGFGYTF.

The rearrangement joins TRBV12-3 or TRBV12-4 to TRBJ1-1; D not resolved. The V end was cut by 3 bases, the J end by 3 bases, with 8 bases between. CDR3 length: 13 residues. As DNA, the CDR3 is TGTGCCAGCAGTTTCGACACTGACACTGAAGCTTTCTTT. It codes for CASSFDTDTEAFF.